The TCR beta chain described here comes from a study of beta chain features in type 1 diabetes. At the level of the study: Sorted cells examined across all samples numbered around 100 million.

The study, taken as a whole, reports: Moderately but significantly shorter TCRB CDR3s were found in Type 1 diabetes patients in all four CD4+ subsets. Sampled from patients, naive, central memory and Treg TCRB repertoires appeared more similar than those sampled from healthy donors.

A word on this clone: The target antigen is unknown.

TCRB transcripts that were expressed got sequenced, as all of the isolated RNA had been reverse transcribed. TCRdb's copy holds only in-frame clones and misses some; the assay was immunoSEQ multiplex PCR. This sample has under 250,000 clones, with approximately 14% found just once. The CDR3 spans 14 residues. J lost 4 bases, V lost 8 bases, and 7 bases had no gene match. Germline CDR1 MNHNY, CDR2 SVGAGI (reference sequence). Cells sorted by CD45RO/CCR7/CD25/CD127/CD95/CD27 comprised CD4+ naive, central memory, regulatory and stem cell-like memory cells. This chain connects TRBV6-6 to TRBJ2-3; TRBD1 matches 9 bases. The origin of this receptor is a woman aged 40 to 50 in good health. The sample comprised naive CD4+ T cells from blood. For the CDR3, the DNA is TGTGCCAGCGGAGCAACAGGGGGCCCAGATACGCAGTATTTT. Protein product: CASGATGGPDTQYF.